This TCR beta chain is drawn from a study of T cell repertoires in cytomegalovirus infection. MiXCR, applied by TCRdb to the reads, yields one record per CDR3 protein. The sample carries 150,000 to 200,000 distinct CDR3 sequences, around 15% recorded once. This CDR3 has 15 amino acids. V lost 4 bases, J lost 10 bases, and 10 bases stayed unmatched. Per germline, CDR1 SGDLS and CDR2 YYNGEE. This clonotype was seen more than once but under ten times. The chain couples TRBV9 to TRBJ2-1; 11 bases map to TRBD1. What was sequenced was PBMCs. The origin of this receptor is a human donor in good health (CMV status not recorded). Some clones in this sample may be carry-over from other donors' samples. The CDR3 here is CASSPPGQGGREQFF. CDR3 DNA: TGTGCCAGCAGCCCACCGGGACAGGGGGGAAGGGAGCAGTTCTTC.